This T cell receptor beta chain stems from a study of T cells after yellow fever vaccination. 5'RACE template switching added a universal primer site and UMIs to TCR cDNA. TCRdb analysed the 5' RACE reads with MiXCR anew, one entry per CDR3 protein. The sample shows around 300,000 distinct CDR3 sequences, 13% of them seen only once. Looked up from germline, CDR1 is SGHRS and CDR2 is YFSETQ. Trimming left V 4 bases short and J 0 bases short, with 11 bases between. The CDR3 has 16 amino acids. Study outcomes and limitations: Contamination of FACS-sorted repertoires by abundant clonotypes from the bulk population could occur. Reappearance after the booster was seen for most primary-vaccination clones, at 95% to 96% CD4 and 75% to 90% CD8. It was a small share of clonotypes that appeared in both CD4 and CD8 compartments.

This clonotype showed up just a few times. Antigen specificity is unknown. The TCR comes from a man aged 25-40 years who received the YFV17D yellow fever vaccine. Sequencing used CD4+ T cells sorted from PBMCs, obtained 45 days after the yellow fever booster vaccination. The chain has TRBV5-1 and TRBJ2-6; D possibly corresponds to TRBD1 (5 bases). The CDR3 coding sequence is TGCGCCAGCAGCATACAGGCTTCCTCTGGGGCCAACGTCCTGACTTTC. Amino acid sequence: CASSIQASSGANVLTF.